This record covers a single T cell receptor beta chain. Each sample yielded at least 6 micrograms of PBMC total RNA. A second PCR, run for about 7 to 11 cycles, used a sample-barcoded 5' primer plus a J-beta primer mix. TCRdb re-derived calls from the 5' RACE reads in MiXCR, one entry per CDR3 protein. The data hold 720,000 or so distinct CDR3 sequences, with approximately 40% observed a single time. The data belong to a study of blood T cells in healthy people across ages. The sequence came from an elderly man in good health. The specimen was blood.

The CDR3 DNA reads as TGTGCCACCAGTAGATCCCAGGGCTTCGAGCAGTACTTC. This codes for CATSRSQGFEQYF. The chain links TRBV24-1 to TRBJ2-5; D perhaps matches TRBD1 (5 bases). Gene TRBJ2-7 matches the end of the DNA better, so the J call may be wrong. This CDR3 contains 13 residues. The germline gives CDR1 KGHDR, CDR2 SFDVKD.